Below, 32 T cell receptor beta chains from the same sample are listed, as sequenced in a study of shared clonotypes between healthy human individuals. The assay was immunoSEQ multiplex PCR, and TCRdb's table has in-frame clones only and misses some. The data show about 1 million clones, 65% to 80% seen once. The sequenced material came from memory CD4+ T cells sorted from blood. Described subset: CD45RA-negative fraction. These receptors originate from a young man in good health.

CDR3 sequence (DNA): TGTGCCAGCAGTTACACGGTGAACTATGGCTACACCTTC. Protein product: CASSYTVNYGYTF. J is TRBJ1-2 and V is TRBV6-5; D gene unclear. V lost 2 bases, J lost 2 bases, and 6 bases lay in between. Germline values: CDR1 MNHEY, CDR2 SVGAGI. This CDR3 spans 13 amino acids.

A note on this clone: No DNA is shown, since the ends of the CDR3 on it are uncertain; the CDR3 is the one TCRdb lists. The genes are TRBV21-1 and TRBJ2-1. TRBV21-1 is tagged as a pseudogene. Counting both end residues, the CDR3 totals 18 amino acids. CDR3 loop: CASSKVGSGALSYNEQFF.

This clone was seen once. The chain uses TRBV9 and TRBJ1-6; maybe TRBD1 (5 bases). The germline V and J ends were trimmed by 4 bases and 8 bases, with 22 bases remaining between them. Germline assignment: CDR1 SGDLS and CDR2 YYNGEE. This CDR3 has 17 amino acids. CDR3 loop: CASSPRGMGVGDSPLHF. DNA of the CDR3: TGTGCCAGCAGCCCCCGGGGGATGGGAGTCGGGGATTCACCCCTCCACTTT.

The chain has TRBV2 and TRBJ2-7; D is undetermined. CDR1 is SNHLY and CDR2 is FYNNEI in the germline V gene. The CDR3 has 15 residues. V gave up 2 bases and J gave up 2 bases, with 13 bases separating them. The CDR3 region is CASSEQPLVTYEQYF. The CDR3, as DNA: TGTGCCAGCAGTGAACAACCCCTCGTTACCTACGAGCAGTACTTC.

This clone has only a few counts. The rearrangement joins TRBV13 to TRBJ1-6; D is uncertain. In germline, CDR1 is PRHDT, CDR2 FYEKMQ (reference sequence). Trimming removed 0 bases at V and 9 bases at J, with 6 bases between. There are 13 residues in the CDR3. CDR3 nucleotides: TGTGCCAGCAGCTTAGGGCGTGTTTCACCCCTCCACTTT. Its translation: CASSLGRVSPLHF. The whole variable domain, filled in from reference TRBV13 and TRBJ1-6, reads AAGVIQSPRHLIKEKRETATLKCYPIPRHDTVYWYQQGPGQDPQFLISFYEKMQSDKGSIPDRFSAQQFSDYHSELNMSSLELGDSALYFCASSLGRVSPLHFGNGTRLTVT.

The rearrangement links TRBV9 to TRBJ2-1, with TRBD2 identical over 7 bases. Germline V gene sequence: CDR1 SGDLS, CDR2 YYNGEE. The junction had 14 bases not matched to a gene; V was cut back by 5 bases and J by 9 bases. The CDR3 consists of 15 residues. This chain's CDR3 is CASSPRDYPIGEQFF. The CDR3 region has the DNA TGTGCCAGCAGTCCCCGGGACTATCCAATCGGTGAGCAGTTCTTC. The entire variable domain, with the rest obtained from reference TRBV9 and TRBJ2-1, is as follows: DSGVTQTPKHLITATGQRVTLRCSPRSGDLSVYWYQQSLDQGLQFLIQYYNGEERAKGNILERFSAQQFPDLHSELNLSSLELGDSALYFCASSPRDYPIGEQFFGPGTRLTVL.

The chain recombines TRBV19 with TRBJ2-7, with D possibly being TRBD1 (6 bases). The CDR3 is 14 amino acids. Trimming removed 3 bases at V and 5 bases at J, with 14 bases between. Germline V gives CDR1 LNHDA, CDR2 SQIVND (reference sequence). CDR3 bases: TGTGCCAGTAGTATTAAGGCAGGGGTGGACGAGCAGTACTTC. It is translated as CASSIKAGVDEQYF.

In this sample, this clone turned up a few times. The V gene is TRBV4-1, the J gene TRBJ2-2; 8 nucleotides match TRBD2. The V gene's germline CDR1 is MGHRA and CDR2 YSYEKL. Trimming at V came to 0 bases and at J to 5 bases, leaving 5 bases not matched to a gene. The CDR3 loop spans 16 amino acids. CDR3 region: CASSQDSGGYTGELFF. The CDR3 coding sequence is TGCGCCAGCAGCCAAGATTCGGGGGGGTATACCGGGGAGCTGTTTTTT.

V is TRBV9 and J is TRBJ1-2; TRBD1 matches at 7 bases. Germline loops: CDR1 SGDLS, CDR2 YYNGEE. Unmatched junction bases numbered 12, after V lost 2 bases and J lost 8 bases. The CDR3 is 15 residues long. Here the CDR3 DNA reads TGTGCCAGCAGCGTCCGGGACAGAGCGGAGGGAGGCTACACCTTC. This gives the protein CASSVRDRAEGGYTF.

The chain joins TRBV14 to TRBJ2-1, with D possibly TRBD2 on 6 matching bases. The CDR3 extends over 13 amino acids. Germline V CDR1 and CDR2: SGHDN, FVKESK. The V end was cut by 1 base, the J end by 9 bases, with 10 bases between. CDR3 DNA sequence: TGTGCCAGCAGCCAAGTTCTGCGGGGTGAGCAGTTCTTC. The encoded protein is CASSQVLRGEQFF.

The chain has TRBV18 and TRBJ2-7; D unclear. Germline CDR1 reads KGHSH; CDR2 reads LQKENI. Trimming cost V 0 bases and J 0 bases, with 9 bases left between them. This CDR3 has 15 residues. The CDR3 spells CASSPPSTPSYEQYF. In nucleotides, the CDR3 is TGTGCCAGCTCACCACCGAGTACACCCTCCTACGAGCAGTACTTC.

The chain recombines TRBV6-5 with TRBJ1-3, with 8 positions matching TRBD1. J lost 4 bases, V lost 5 bases, and 4 bases had no gene match. The CDR3 has 14 amino acids. Germline-derived CDR1 and CDR2 are MNHEY and SVGAGI. The CDR3 here is CASSTTGAGNTIYF. DNA of the CDR3: TGTGCCAGCAGTACGACAGGGGCCGGAAACACCATATATTTT.

The chain employs TRBV2 and TRBJ2-1; TRBD1 is a possible D gene (5 bases). V was cut by 3 bases and J by 8 bases, with 8 bases left in between. CDR3 length equals 12 residues. CDR1 and CDR2 (germline): SNHLY, FYNNEI. DNA for the CDR3: TGTGCCAGCAGTGAGGGGCCTCATGAGCAGTTCTTC. As protein: CASSEGPHEQFF.

This chain links TRBV5-4 with TRBJ1-1, with 9 bases identical to TRBD1. V was clipped by 3 bases and J by 3 bases; unmatched bases: 6. This CDR3 spans 15 amino acids. Germline V gene lookup returns CDR1 SGHNT and CDR2 YYREEE (reference sequence). CDR3 in DNA: TGTGCCAGCAGCTGGGTGGACAGGGGACACACTGAAGCTTTCTTT. Its translation is CASSWVDRGHTEAFF.

The chain uses TRBV30 and TRBJ1-1; D remains unclear. The CDR3 has 13 amino acids. The V gene lost 0 bases and the J gene lost 11 bases, with 16 bases spanning the gap. CDR1 GTSNPN and CDR2 SVGIG come from the germline V gene (reference sequence). The CDR3: CAWSVLQGFGAFF. CDR3 nucleotide sequence: TGTGCCTGGAGTGTATTACAAGGGTTCGGTGCTTTCTTT.

This CDR3 is CASSLTGQGVNEQFF. The CDR3, as DNA: TGTGCCAGCAGCTTAACCGGACAGGGGGTCAATGAGCAGTTCTTC. The rearrangement links TRBV7-9 to TRBJ2-1, with 10 bases aligning to TRBD1. The V gene's germline CDR1 is SEHNR and CDR2 FQNEAQ (reference sequence). The CDR3 contains 15 residues. Trimming at V came to 2 bases and at J to 6 bases, leaving 4 bases not matched to a gene.

This clone came up once. This chain joins TRBV11-1 and TRBJ2-7; perhaps TRBD2 as D (6 bases). Trimming removed 4 bases from V and 4 bases from J, with 14 bases in between. The CDR3 runs to 14 residues. CDR1 and CDR2 from the germline V gene are SGHAT and FQDESV (reference sequence). Here the CDR3 DNA reads TGTGCCAGCAGCTCAACTAGCAACTTTTACGAGCAGTACTTC. Protein: CASSSTSNFYEQYF.

The chain couples TRBV15 to TRBJ1-4; a weak D match, TRBD1 (6 bases). The V gene's germline CDR1 is LNHNV and CDR2 YYDKDF (reference sequence). V shed 5 bases and J shed 7 bases, with 20 bases lying between them. The CDR3 is 16 amino acids. DNA of the CDR3: TGTGCCACCAGCGGACGATTCGGGACAATAATTGAAAAACTGTTTTTT. Its translation: CATSGRFGTIIEKLFF.

This chain connects TRBV30 to TRBJ2-7; D is undetermined. V lost 7 bases, J lost 4 bases, and 11 bases lay in between. The CDR3 has 11 amino acids. In germline, CDR1 is GTSNPN, CDR2 SVGIG (reference sequence). Written as DNA, the CDR3 is TGTGCCTCCCTACAGACATACGAGCAGTACTTC. Protein: CASLQTYEQYF.

The chain is built from TRBV14 and TRBJ2-7; D call uncertain. This CDR3 region has 16 residues. The ends were cut back, 4 bases at V and 0 bases at J, with 16 bases in the middle. The germline gives CDR1 SGHDN, CDR2 FVKESK. CDR3 loop: CASSPRASWTSYEQYF. The CDR3 coding sequence is TGTGCCAGCAGCCCTCGGGCCAGCTGGACCTCCTACGAGCAGTACTTC.

This clone came up once. This chain uses TRBV10-3 with TRBJ2-1; 13 bases are a match to TRBD2. V was clipped by 2 bases and J by 9 bases; unmatched bases: 4. This CDR3 has 15 amino acids. Germline V gene lookup returns CDR1 ENHRY and CDR2 SYGVKD. CDR3 region: CAISEGLAGAREQFF. For the CDR3, the DNA is TGTGCCATCAGTGAGGGACTAGCGGGAGCCCGTGAGCAGTTCTTC.

This rearrangement joins TRBV30 to TRBJ2-2; D unresolved. The germline V and J ends were trimmed by 2 bases and 5 bases, with 6 bases remaining between them. This CDR3 is 12 amino acids long. CDR1 is GTSNPN, CDR2 SVGIG, per germline (reference sequence). CDR3 DNA sequence: TGTGCCTGGAGTTCGCAGACCGGGGAGCTGTTTTTT. Amino acids: CAWSSQTGELFF.

The chain combines TRBV11-2 with TRBJ1-6; D is ambiguous. V shed 2 bases and J shed 13 bases, with 15 bases lying between them. The CDR3 covers 14 residues. Germline assignment: CDR1 SGHAT and CDR2 FQNNGV. The CDR3 sequence is CASSLRGGVTPLHF. The CDR3 region has the DNA TGTGCCAGCAGCTTACGAGGCGGGGTGACGCCCCTCCACTTT.

The CDR3 sequence is CATGTGLNTGELFF. The DNA for the CDR3 is TGTGCCACCGGGACAGGTCTCAACACCGGGGAGCTGTTTTTT. The chain uses TRBV18 and TRBJ2-2; TRBD1 aligns across 8 bases. Germline V CDR1 and CDR2: KGHSH, LQKENI. The CDR3 contains 14 residues. J was trimmed by 2 bases and V by 10 bases; bases with no gene match: 6.

V is TRBV5-4 and J is TRBJ1-6; possible D gene TRBD1, 6 bases. Per the germline V gene, CDR1 is SGHNT and CDR2 is YYREEE (reference sequence). The CDR3 totals 15 residues. The V gene lost 3 bases and the J gene lost 3 bases, with 10 bases spanning the gap. The CDR3 sequence: CASSSPGVYNSPLHF. CDR3 bases: TGTGCCAGCAGCTCCCCAGGGGTCTATAATTCACCCCTCCACTTT.

The J gene is TRBJ2-1, the V gene TRBV2; TRBD2 agrees at 7 bases. CDR1 and CDR2 from the germline V gene are SNHLY and FYNNEI. The trim removed 3 bases at V and 14 bases at J, leaving 7 bases unmatched. There are 12 residues in the CDR3. This chain's CDR3 is CASSDGGSREFF. CDR3 nucleotide sequence: TGTGCCAGCAGTGACGGGGGGAGCAGGGAGTTCTTC. Full variable domain (outside the CDR3, taken from reference TRBV2 and TRBJ2-1): EPEVTQTPSHQVTQMGQEVILRCVPISNHLYFYWYRQILGQKVEFLVSFYNNEISEKSEIFDDQFSVERPDGSNFTLKIRSTKLEDSAMYFCASSDGGSREFFGPGTRLTVL.

The V call is TRBV6-1, the J call TRBJ2-1; 9 nucleotides match TRBD1. The V gene's germline CDR1 is MNHNS and CDR2 SASEGT. There are 14 residues in the CDR3. V dropped 7 bases and J dropped 7; count of bases not matched to a gene: 8. CDR3 DNA sequence: TGTGCCAGCACTCCTGGACAGGGGAATAATGAGCAGTTCTTC. Encoded protein: CASTPGQGNNEQFF.

The J gene is TRBJ2-7, the V gene TRBV5-4; 10 bases match TRBD2. Trimming removed 4 bases from V and 2 bases from J; junction bases left unmatched: 9. The CDR3 covers 16 residues. Germline V gene sequence: CDR1 SGHNT, CDR2 YYREEE (reference sequence). CDR3 region: CASSPTIAGGPYEQYF. The CDR3 DNA follows: TGTGCCAGCAGCCCCACGATAGCGGGAGGCCCCTACGAGCAGTACTTC.

The chain recombines TRBV6-5 with TRBJ2-7, with a tentative D call TRBD2 (7 bases). The CDR3 contains 15 residues. V lost 4 bases, J lost 5 bases, and 18 bases lay in between. Germline V gene data show CDR1 as MNHEY and CDR2 as SVGAGI. The CDR3: CASSLGGAGRDEQYF. The CDR3 coding sequence is TGTGCCAGCAGTTTGGGGGGGGCAGGGCGGGACGAGCAGTACTTC.

In DNA, the CDR3 is TGTGCCAGCAGAACTAGCGGGAGCGTCACCGGGGAGCTGTTTTTT. This encodes CASRTSGSVTGELFF. This chain joins TRBV6-5 and TRBJ2-2; 11 bases are a match to TRBD2. The germline gives CDR1 MNHEY, CDR2 SVGAGI. With 6 bases clipped from V and 4 bases from J, the junction kept 4 bases outside the gene matches. CDR3 length: 15 residues.

This chain uses TRBV6-6 with TRBJ1-2; D may be TRBD1 (5 bases). The CDR3 runs to 13 residues. V was shortened by 4 bases and J by 6 bases, with 12 bases between the two germline ends. Germline CDR1 is MNHNY and CDR2 is SVGAGI (reference sequence). CDR3 DNA: TGTGCCAGCAGTTCCGGGACGGGGCATGGCTACACCTTC. Residues: CASSSGTGHGYTF.

A word on this clone: Other DNA variants within this sample encode the same CDR3. This chain links TRBV5-1 with TRBJ2-5, with unresolved D. The CDR3 covers 14 residues. From germline, CDR1 is SGHRS and CDR2 YFSETQ. V was shortened by 0 bases and J by 2 bases, with 8 bases between the two germline ends. CDR3: CASSLGAVQETQYF. DNA of the CDR3: TGCGCCAGCAGCTTGGGGGCGGTACAAGAGACCCAGTACTTC.